Each of the 26 T cell receptor beta chains below was sequenced from the same sample in a study of blood T cell repertoires in COVID-19. Only in-frame clones appear in the TCRdb table, and some are missing; sequencing was by immunoSEQ multiplex PCR. The table includes fewer than 110,000 clones, around 89% detected once. The sequencing sample was made of peripheral blood. The receptors stem from a man aged 35 to 55 with active or convalescent COVID-19.

This clone was recorded only once. V usage is TRBV2 and J usage is TRBJ1-2; D is possibly TRBD1 (6 bases). The CDR3 sequence is 12 residues long. CDR1 and CDR2 (germline): SNHLY, FYNNEI. With 6 bases removed from V and 4 bases from J, the gap between germline ends came to 9 bases. CDR3 in amino acids: CASSRDTYGYTF. The CDR3 nucleotides are TGTGCCAGCAGCCGGGACACCTATGGCTACACCTTC.

This clone has just a few counts. This chain uses TRBV6-2 or TRBV6-3 with TRBJ1-2; D is possibly TRBD1 (5 bases). Germline lookup yields CDR1 MNHEY and CDR2 SVGEGT. The V end was cut by 1 base, the J end by 1 base, with 10 bases between. The CDR3 length is 15 residues. The CDR3 here is CASSYLRGNNYGYTF. The CDR3 nucleotides read TGTGCCAGCAGTTACTTAAGGGGAAATAACTATGGCTACACCTTC.

The chain carries TRBV6-2 or TRBV6-3 and TRBJ2-3; a possible D gene is TRBD2 (5 bases). Germline-derived CDR1 and CDR2 are MNHEY and SVGEGT. Trimming took off 3 bases at V and 1 base at J, with 11 bases between the two ends. The CDR3 length is 15 residues. The DNA for the CDR3 is TGTGCCAGCAGTTATCGGGGTGGCGGCACAGATACGCAGTATTTT. Amino acid sequence: CASSYRGGGTDTQYF.

CDR3 coding DNA: TGTGCCAGCAGTTACCACTTGAACACTGAAGCTTTCTTT. Translation gives CASSYHLNTEAFF. The J gene is TRBJ1-1, the V gene TRBV6-6; D is unresolved. V gave up 2 bases and J gave up 0 bases, with 4 bases separating them. CDR3 length: 13 residues. CDR1 is MNHNY and CDR2 is SVGAGI in the germline V gene (reference sequence).

This chain's CDR3 is CAISEGYPGGQFF. The CDR3 DNA is TGTGCCATCAGTGAGGGTTACCCAGGGGGGCAGTTCTTC. V and J are TRBV10-3 and TRBJ2-1; 7 bases are shared with TRBD1. Trimming cost V 2 bases and J 12 bases; bases outside gene matches: 7. Germline assignment: CDR1 ENHRY and CDR2 SYGVKD. This CDR3 is built from 13 residues.

The chain links TRBV28 to TRBJ1-5, with TRBD1 matching over 7 bases. Trimming removed 3 bases from V and 1 base from J; junction bases left unmatched: 0. There are 14 residues in the CDR3. CDR1 MDHEN and CDR2 SYDVKM come from the germline V gene. The CDR3 here is CASSLTGSNQPQHF. CDR3 nucleotide sequence: TGTGCCAGCAGTTTGACAGGGAGCAATCAGCCCCAGCATTTT. Combining the CDR3 with reference TRBV28 and TRBJ1-5 gives the whole variable domain DVKVTQSSRYLVKRTGEKVFLECVQDMDHENMFWYRQDPGLGLRLIYFSYDVKMKEKGDIPEGYSVSREKKERFSLILESASTNQTSMYLCASSLTGSNQPQHFGDGTRLSIL.

CDR3 residues: CSVDSWGGWAQYF. Here the CDR3 DNA reads TGCAGCGTTGACAGTTGGGGGGGTTGGGCCCAGTACTTC. V usage is TRBV29-1 and J usage is TRBJ2-5; 7 bases fit TRBD2. CDR3 length: 13 amino acids. V lost 3 bases and J lost 9; bases outside the gene matches: 10. From germline, CDR1 is SQVTM and CDR2 ANQGSEA.

V is TRBV25-1 and J is TRBJ1-2; 7 nucleotides align to TRBD1. The junction had 9 bases not matched to a gene; V was cut back by 5 bases and J by 3 bases. Germline CDR1 and CDR2: MGHDK and SYGVNS. The CDR3 spans 15 residues. Here the CDR3 reads CASSLRGKGDYGYTF. The CDR3 region has the DNA TGTGCCAGCAGTCTCAGGGGGAAAGGTGACTATGGCTACACCTTC.

The rearrangement uses TRBV28 and TRBJ2-4, with D possibly being TRBD2 (6 bases). Germline-derived CDR1 and CDR2 are MDHEN and SYDVKM. The length of the CDR3 is 13 residues. Deletions cut 3 bases from V and 7 bases from J, with 10 bases between. CDR3: CASSFSSVNIQYF. For the CDR3, the DNA is TGTGCCAGCAGTTTTTCTAGCGTGAACATTCAGTACTTC.

The count of this clone is one. This chain joins TRBV3-1 (or the pseudogene TRBV3-2) and TRBJ1-4, with 9 bases lining up with TRBD1. The CDR3 covers 14 residues. CDR1 and CDR2 from the germline V gene are LGHDT and YNNKEL (reference sequence). V was pared by 3 bases and J by 8 bases, with 4 bases of the junction left unmatched. CDR3 region: CASSHGQGREKLFF. The CDR3, as DNA: TGTGCCAGCAGCCACGGACAGGGGAGAGAAAAACTGTTTTTT.

The table lists this clone with a count of one. The chain couples TRBV18 to TRBJ2-7; possible D gene TRBD1, 6 bases. V was clipped by 2 bases and J by 3 bases, with 11 bases between them. The germline CDR1 and CDR2 sequences are KGHSH and LQKENI. CDR3 length: 14 amino acids. This chain's CDR3 is CASSPAGRGYEQYF. CDR3 bases: TGTGCCAGCTCACCAGCGGGCAGGGGCTACGAGCAGTACTTC.

The rearrangement uses TRBV28 and TRBJ1-3, with a tentative D call TRBD1 (6 bases). The CDR3 is made up of 17 amino acids. Looked up from germline, CDR1 is MDHEN and CDR2 is SYDVKM. V lost 5 bases and J lost 4, with 21 bases in between. As DNA, the CDR3 is TGTGCCAGCAGTCCATACGGGGGGCCGTCGAGAGGAAACACCATATATTTT. Amino acids: CASSPYGGPSRGNTIYF. The full variable domain, rest sourced from reference TRBV28 and TRBJ1-3, is DVKVTQSSRYLVKRTGEKVFLECVQDMDHENMFWYRQDPGLGLRLIYFSYDVKMKEKGDIPEGYSVSREKKERFSLILESASTNQTSMYLCASSPYGGPSRGNTIYFGEGSWLTVV.

The J gene is TRBJ2-4, the V gene TRBV9; 7 bases map to TRBD2. CDR3 length equals 17 residues. Germline V gene sequence: CDR1 SGDLS, CDR2 YYNGEE. Trimming removed 3 bases from V and 9 bases from J; junction bases left unmatched: 18. CDR3 sequence (DNA): TGTGCCAGCAGCGAGCGGGGCACTCCTCTGGGATATAGCATTCAGTACTTC. Its translation is CASSERGTPLGYSIQYF.

The chain has TRBV15 and TRBJ2-1; D remains unclear. CDR1 and CDR2 from the germline V gene are LNHNV and YYDKDF (reference sequence). The germline V and J ends were trimmed by 1 base and 6 bases, with 7 bases remaining between them. The length of the CDR3 is 13 residues. For the CDR3, the DNA is TGTGCCACCAGCAGAGCCCGGTTCAATGAGCAGTTCTTC. Amino acid sequence: CATSRARFNEQFF.

The chain recombines TRBV7-2 with TRBJ1-5; D is perhaps TRBD1 (5 bases). The CDR3 is 14 amino acids. Trimming stripped 5 bases from V and 7 bases from J, with 15 bases between. Looked up from germline, CDR1 is SGHTA and CDR2 is FQGNSA. This chain's CDR3 is CASSPRQQGQPQHF. The CDR3 DNA is TGTGCCAGCAGCCCTAGACAGCAAGGGCAGCCCCAGCATTTT.

The chain joins TRBV7-8 to TRBJ2-7; no reliable D call. Germline CDR1 SGHVS, CDR2 FQNEAQ. There are 14 residues in the CDR3. The V end lost 1 base, the J end lost 1 base, and 8 bases lay between the germline ends. The DNA for the CDR3 is TGTGCCAGCAGCTTAGGCCCGACTTCCTACGAGCAGTACTTC. Its translation: CASSLGPTSYEQYF.

The chain employs TRBV6-2 or TRBV6-3 and TRBJ2-2, with TRBD1 matching 8 bases. This CDR3 region has 16 residues. V was clipped by 1 base and J by 6 bases; unmatched bases: 7. Per the germline V gene, CDR1 is MNHEY and CDR2 is SVGEGT. CDR3 nucleotides: TGTGCCAGCAGTTACTACCAGGGGGCCCCCCCCGGGGAGCTGTTTTTT. It is translated as CASSYYQGAPPGELFF.

The rearrangement links TRBV3-1 (or the pseudogene TRBV3-2) to TRBJ2-5, with TRBD1 matching over 9 bases. This CDR3 spans 16 amino acids. Germline V gene data show CDR1 as LGHDT and CDR2 as YNNKEL (reference sequence). J gave up 5 bases and V 1 base, and 8 bases lay outside the gene matches. The CDR3 loop is CASSQVGQGWGETQYF. The DNA of the CDR3 is TGTGCCAGCAGCCAAGTTGGACAGGGGTGGGGGGAGACCCAGTACTTC.

The J gene is TRBJ1-6, the V gene TRBV6-5; 7 nucleotides align to TRBD1. With 10 bases clipped from V and 7 bases from J, the junction kept 7 bases outside the gene matches. The germline V gene has CDR1 MNHEY and CDR2 SVGAGI. This CDR3 contains 13 residues. CDR3 amino acids: CATHDRENSPLHF. DNA for the CDR3: TGTGCCACCCATGACAGGGAGAATTCACCCCTCCACTTT.

Only one count was recorded for this clone. The rearrangement uses TRBV19 and TRBJ2-1; TRBD2 is a possible D gene (6 bases). The germline V and J ends were trimmed by 5 bases and 2 bases, with 13 bases remaining between them. Germline CDR1 LNHDA, CDR2 SQIVND (reference sequence). There are 15 residues in the CDR3. CDR3 nucleotide sequence: TGTGCCAGTAGTCCCCAGGGCGGGACCTACAATGAGCAGTTCTTC. Translating gives CASSPQGGTYNEQFF.

The rearrangement joins TRBV9 to TRBJ2-7, with 7 nucleotides matching TRBD2. The V gene's germline CDR1 is SGDLS and CDR2 YYNGEE. The CDR3 sequence is 15 residues long. The J segment lost 2 bases and the V segment lost 0 bases, leaving 5 bases of the junction unmatched. The CDR3 nucleotides are TGTGCCAGCAGCGTAGAAGCGGGGCTAACCTACGAGCAGTACTTC. It is translated as CASSVEAGLTYEQYF.

This clone was seen a single time. This chain links TRBV19 with TRBJ2-5; 15 nucleotides match TRBD2. With V trimmed by 8 bases and J by 2 bases, 6 bases remained unmatched. The germline V gene encodes CDR1 LNHDA and CDR2 SQIVND (reference sequence). CDR3 length equals 16 residues. The CDR3 loop is CASRTSGRAGQETQYF. CDR3 nucleotide sequence: TGTGCCAGTCGGACTAGCGGGAGGGCCGGGCAAGAGACCCAGTACTTC.

J is TRBJ2-3 and V is TRBV7-9; D remains unclear. The CDR3 consists of 15 residues. The germline V and J ends were trimmed by 4 bases and 0 bases, with 11 bases remaining between them. In germline, CDR1 is SEHNR, CDR2 FQNEAQ (reference sequence). In DNA form, the CDR3 reads TGTGCCAGCAGCTCGGCCCAGGTCAGCACAGATACGCAGTATTTT. This gives the protein CASSSAQVSTDTQYF.

The CDR3 is CASSLRDRVWGTSENEQYF. For the CDR3, the DNA is TGCGCCAGCAGCTTGCGGGACAGGGTCTGGGGGACTAGCGAGAACGAGCAGTACTTC. V gene TRBV5-1 combines with J gene TRBJ2-7, with a weak D call TRBD2 (10 bases). The V and J ends lost 1 base and 5 bases respectively, with 28 bases between them. The germline V gene has CDR1 SGHRS and CDR2 YFSETQ. The CDR3 contains 19 residues.

Here the CDR3 DNA reads TGTGCCAGCGAGGAATTGGGGGGGCGAACAGGGGAAGCTTTCTTT. This codes for CASEELGGRTGEAFF. The chain is built from TRBV27 and TRBJ1-1; TRBD1 is a possible D gene (6 bases). The V gene lost 8 bases and the J gene lost 8 bases, with 24 bases spanning the gap. CDR1 MNHEY and CDR2 SMNVEV come from the germline V gene (reference sequence). CDR3 length equals 15 residues.

In this sample, this clone turned up once. The genes are TRBV4-1 and TRBJ2-7; 9 bases match TRBD2. With V trimmed by 4 bases and J by 3 bases, 7 bases remained unmatched. From germline, CDR1 is MGHRA and CDR2 YSYEKL. The CDR3 covers 15 residues. CDR3 coding DNA: TGCGCCAGCAGCCCCCAAGCGGGAGGAGGCTACGAGCAGTACTTC. Amino acids: CASSPQAGGGYEQYF.